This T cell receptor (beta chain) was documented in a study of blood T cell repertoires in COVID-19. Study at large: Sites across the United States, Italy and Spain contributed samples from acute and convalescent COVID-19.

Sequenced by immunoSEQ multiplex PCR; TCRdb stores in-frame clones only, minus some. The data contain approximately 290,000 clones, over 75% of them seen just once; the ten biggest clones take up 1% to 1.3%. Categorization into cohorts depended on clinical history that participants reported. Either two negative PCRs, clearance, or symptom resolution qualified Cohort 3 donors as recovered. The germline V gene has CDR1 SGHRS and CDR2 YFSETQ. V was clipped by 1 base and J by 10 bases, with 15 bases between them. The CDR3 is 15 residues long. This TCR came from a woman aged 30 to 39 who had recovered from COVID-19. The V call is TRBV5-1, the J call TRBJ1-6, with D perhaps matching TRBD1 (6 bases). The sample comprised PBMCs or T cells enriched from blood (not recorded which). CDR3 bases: TGCGCCAGCAGCTTGTCCCGACAGGAACACTCACCCCTCCACTTT. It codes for CASSLSRQEHSPLHF.